A single T cell receptor beta chain is shown here with its context. Its antigen is currently unknown. The sample is drawn from a study of post-analysis software for immune sequencing data. Overall study: The patients showed relapsing-remitting, secondary progressive and progressive-relapsing multiple sclerosis courses.

The length of the CDR3 is 16 residues. After removal of 3 bases from V and 3 bases from J, the junction contained 7 bases not matched to a gene. The germline gives CDR1 SNHLY, CDR2 FYNNEI. Included in the TCR beta cDNA libraries were unique molecular identifiers. TCRdb redid the calling of the PCR reads with MiXCR, one entry per CDR3 protein. The data contain around 440,000 distinct CDR3 sequences, under 55% of them seen just once; the ten biggest clones take up 12%. General observations from the study: People with multiple sclerosis had a significantly lower normalized Chao1 diversity than controls did. The study found TRBV5-6, TRBV5-1 and TRBV20-1 among 4 or 5 TRBV segments more frequent in patients than controls.

The sequence was collected from a girl aged 5 to 17 with multiple sclerosis. Sequenced sample: blood. The V call is TRBV2, the J call TRBJ2-3, with TRBD2 identical over 9 bases. The CDR3 coding sequence is TGTGCCAGCAGTGAGGCGGGAGGGGCTGGGACAGATACGCAGTATTTT. Protein: CASSEAGGAGTDTQYF.